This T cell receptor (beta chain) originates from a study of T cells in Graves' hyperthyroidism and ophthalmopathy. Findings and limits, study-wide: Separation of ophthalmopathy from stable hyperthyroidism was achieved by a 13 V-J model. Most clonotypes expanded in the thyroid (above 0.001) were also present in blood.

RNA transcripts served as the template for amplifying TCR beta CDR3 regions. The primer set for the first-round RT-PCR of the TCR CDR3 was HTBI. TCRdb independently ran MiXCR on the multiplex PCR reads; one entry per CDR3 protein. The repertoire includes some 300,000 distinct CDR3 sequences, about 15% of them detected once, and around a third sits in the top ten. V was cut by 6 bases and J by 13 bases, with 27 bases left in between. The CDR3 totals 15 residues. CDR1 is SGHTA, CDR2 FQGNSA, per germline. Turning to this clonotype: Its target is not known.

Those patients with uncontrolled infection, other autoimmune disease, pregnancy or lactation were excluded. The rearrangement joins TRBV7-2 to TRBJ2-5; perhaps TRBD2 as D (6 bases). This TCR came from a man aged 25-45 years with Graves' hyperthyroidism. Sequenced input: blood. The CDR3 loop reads CASSSSSSRGLALYF. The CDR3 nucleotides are TGTGCCAGCAGTTCCTCCTCCTCCCGGGGGTTGGCCCTGTACTTC.